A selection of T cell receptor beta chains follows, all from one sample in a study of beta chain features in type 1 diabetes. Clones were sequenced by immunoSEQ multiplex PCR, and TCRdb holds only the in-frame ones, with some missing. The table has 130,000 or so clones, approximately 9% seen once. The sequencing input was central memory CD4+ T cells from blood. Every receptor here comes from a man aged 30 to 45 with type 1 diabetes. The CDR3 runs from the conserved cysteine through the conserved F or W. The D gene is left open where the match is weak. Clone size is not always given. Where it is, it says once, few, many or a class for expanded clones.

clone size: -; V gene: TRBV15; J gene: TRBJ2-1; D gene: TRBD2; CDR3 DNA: TGTGCCACCAGCAGGGGCTTACTCCAGCGGGGGGTCAATGAGCAGTTCTTC; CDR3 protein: CATSRGLLQRGVNEQFF
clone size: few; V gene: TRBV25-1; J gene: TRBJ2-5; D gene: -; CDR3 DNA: TGTGCCAGCAGTGAACTGCAGGGGTGGTATCGGAAAGAGACCCAGTACTTC; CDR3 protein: CASSELQGWYRKETQYF
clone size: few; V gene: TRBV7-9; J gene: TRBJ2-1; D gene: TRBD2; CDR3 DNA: TGTGCCAGCAGCTCCGGACTAGCGGGGAAGCAGTTCTTC; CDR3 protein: CASSSGLAGKQFF
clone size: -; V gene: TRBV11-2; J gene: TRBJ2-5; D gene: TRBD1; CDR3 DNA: TGTGCCAGCTCCCTGGACAGGGGCCCTCAAGAGACCCAGTACTTC; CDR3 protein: CASSLDRGPQETQYF
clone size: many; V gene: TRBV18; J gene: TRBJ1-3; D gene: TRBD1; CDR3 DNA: TGTGCCAGCTCCTGGGACAGGTCTACTGGAAACACCATATATTTT; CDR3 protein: CASSWDRSTGNTIYF
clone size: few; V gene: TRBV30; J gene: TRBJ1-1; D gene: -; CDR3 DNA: TGTGCCTGGAGTGTAGGGGGTGAAGCTTTCTTT; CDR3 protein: CAWSVGGEAFF
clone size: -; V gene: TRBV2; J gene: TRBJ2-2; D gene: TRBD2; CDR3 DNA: TGTGCCAGCAGGGGTAGCGGGGGCTACACCGGGGAGCTGTTTTTT; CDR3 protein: CASRGSGGYTGELFF
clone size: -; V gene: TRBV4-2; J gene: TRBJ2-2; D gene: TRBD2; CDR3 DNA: TGTGCCAGCAGACCAGGGAGGGAGACCGGGGAGCTGTTTTTT; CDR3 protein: CASRPGRETGELFF
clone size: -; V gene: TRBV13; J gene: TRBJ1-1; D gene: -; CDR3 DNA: TGTGCCAGCAGCTTTGGGGCGCAGAGGAACACTGAAGCTTTCTTT; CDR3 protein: CASSFGAQRNTEAFF
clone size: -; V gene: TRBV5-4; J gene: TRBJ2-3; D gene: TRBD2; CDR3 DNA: TGTGCCAGCAGCTTGCGGGGGGAAGATACGCAGTATTTT; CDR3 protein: CASSLRGEDTQYF
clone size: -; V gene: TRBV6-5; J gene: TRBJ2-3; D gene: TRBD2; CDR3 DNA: TGTGCCAGCTTCGATAGCGGGGGCGCAGATACGCAGTATTTT; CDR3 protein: CASFDSGGADTQYF
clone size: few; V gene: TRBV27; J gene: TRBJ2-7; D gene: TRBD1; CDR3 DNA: TGTGCCAGCAGCCGGGACAGGGCCCTCGAGCAGTACTTC; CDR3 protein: CASSRDRALEQYF